These 24 T cell receptor beta chains were all obtained from the same sample, sequenced in a study of identical twins. TCRdb ran MiXCR on the 5' RACE reads and lists one entry per CDR3 protein. The sample yields some 730,000 distinct CDR3 sequences, 15% to 20% seen once. These same data were also listed under a study on T cells expressing NK-cell markers.

Specimen: PBMCs. The receptors were sampled from a woman aged 18-35 years in good health.

This clonotype was counted a few times. The J gene is TRBJ1-4, the V gene TRBV11-2; 8 bases are shared with TRBD1. This CDR3 region has 15 residues. With 4 bases clipped from V and 7 bases from J, the junction kept 8 bases outside the gene matches. Germline V gives CDR1 SGHAT, CDR2 FQNNGV. CDR3 DNA sequence: TGTGCCAGCAGCTATTCAGGGGGCAGAGGTGAAAAACTGTTTTTT. The encoded protein is CASSYSGGRGEKLFF.

This clonotype was counted a single time. This chain links TRBV5-1 with TRBJ2-2; D may be TRBD2 (6 bases). The ends were cut back, 1 base at V and 3 bases at J, with 10 bases in the middle. CDR1 and CDR2 from the germline V gene are SGHRS and YFSETQ. The CDR3 length is 15 residues. In DNA form, the CDR3 reads TGCGCCAGCAGCTTGACGCGGGGAGACACCGGGGAGCTGTTTTTT. Its protein is CASSLTRGDTGELFF.

This clonotype was found a few times. The chain employs TRBV12-3 or TRBV12-4 and TRBJ1-6; 9 bases fit TRBD1. This CDR3 comprises 15 residues. Losses at the gene ends were 5 bases for V and 7 bases for J; bases not matched to a gene: 6. For the CDR3, the DNA is TGTGCCAGCAGTAAAACAGGGGGCGACAATTCACCCCTCCACTTT. Amino acids: CASSKTGGDNSPLHF.

V usage is TRBV4-3 and J usage is TRBJ2-7, with D uncertain. V was trimmed by 0 bases and J by 2 bases, leaving 5 bases between them. The CDR3 runs 13 residues. Per germline, CDR1 LGHNA and CDR2 YSLEER. DNA of the CDR3: TGCGCCAGCAGCCAAGAGAGACCCTACGAGCAGTACTTC. This gives the protein CASSQERPYEQYF.

The chain couples TRBV12-3 or TRBV12-4 to TRBJ1-1, with D uncertain. CDR3 length equals 14 residues. V lost 3 bases to trimming and J lost 5 bases, with 13 bases between them. DNA for the CDR3: TGTGCCAGCAGTTTGGACGGTTCGAGGACTGAAGCTTTCTTT. It is translated as CASSLDGSRTEAFF.

The V and J genes are TRBV20-1 and TRBJ1-2; D is possibly TRBD1 (5 bases). The CDR3 spans 10 residues. V lost 3 bases, J lost 13 bases, and 12 bases lay in between. Per germline, CDR1 DFQATT and CDR2 SNEGSKA (reference sequence). CDR3 DNA: TGCAGTGCTAGTAGACAGCTTCCCACCTTC. Translating it yields CSASRQLPTF.

This clonotype showed up just a few times. This chain joins TRBV20-1 and TRBJ2-7, with D unclear. Deletions cut 3 bases from V and 3 bases from J, with 9 bases between. The CDR3 consists of 12 residues. Germline CDR1 DFQATT, CDR2 SNEGSKA (reference sequence). The CDR3 nucleotides are TGCAGTGCTAGTGGGCATCGCTACGAGCAGTACTTC. As protein: CSASGHRYEQYF.

The gene calls are TRBV5-1 and TRBJ1-2; D uncertain. CDR1 is SGHRS and CDR2 is YFSETQ in the germline V gene. V was trimmed by 7 bases and J by 0 bases, leaving 10 bases between them. This CDR3 comprises 13 residues. The CDR3 DNA sequence: TGCGCCAGCTACGACGGAGCTAACTATGGCTACACCTTC. This gives the protein CASYDGANYGYTF.

The rearrangement links TRBV7-2 to TRBJ2-7, with 7 bases identical to TRBD1. Germline CDR1 and CDR2: SGHTA and FQGNSA. Unmatched junction bases numbered 9, after V lost 5 bases and J lost 2 bases. The CDR3 is made up of 15 amino acids. The CDR3 nucleotides are TGTGCCAGCAGCCCACAGGGGCGAAAAACCTACGAGCAGTACTTC. Its protein product is CASSPQGRKTYEQYF.

This chain uses TRBV14 with TRBJ2-1; D might be TRBD2 (6 bases). Between the trimmed V and J ends, which lost 4 bases and 7 bases, there was a span of 14 bases. This CDR3 region has 14 residues. Germline values: CDR1 SGHDN, CDR2 FVKESK. Here the CDR3 DNA reads TGTGCCAGCAGCCGGGGGAGGACCATTAATGAGCAGTTCTTC. Protein product: CASSRGRTINEQFF.

This clonotype occurred a few times. The V and J genes are TRBV4-3 and TRBJ2-7; D assignment may be TRBD1 or TRBD2 (5 bases each). The V end was cut by 1 base, the J end by 4 bases, with 14 bases between. Germline V gene data show CDR1 as LGHNA and CDR2 as YSLEER. This CDR3 region has 15 residues. CDR3 protein: CASSQAQLGGYEQYF. The DNA of the CDR3 is TGCGCCAGCAGCCAAGCCCAACTTGGGGGTTACGAGCAGTACTTC.

V usage is TRBV4-2 and J usage is TRBJ2-7, with 9 bases that match TRBD1. This CDR3 is built from 21 residues. V was clipped by 6 bases and J by 5 bases; unmatched bases: 29. The germline gives CDR1 LGHNA, CDR2 YNFKEQ. This CDR3 is CASSSVLILVGSGQGEDEQYF. In nucleotides, the CDR3 is TGTGCCAGCAGTTCGGTCCTTATATTGGTTGGGTCGGGACAGGGAGAGGACGAGCAGTACTTC.

The CDR3 region is CASSLDNRGEQYF. CDR3 coding DNA: TGTGCCAGCAGCCTTGACAATAGGGGCGAGCAGTACTTC. V usage is TRBV5-8 and J usage is TRBJ2-7; maybe TRBD1 (5 bases). This CDR3 comprises 13 residues. Trimming took off 4 bases at V and 6 bases at J, with 14 bases between the two ends. Germline-derived CDR1 and CDR2 are SGHTS and YDEGEE.

This clonotype has only a few counts. V is TRBV20-1 and J is TRBJ2-3; D possibly corresponds to TRBD2 (6 bases). This CDR3 has 12 residues. V was trimmed by 6 bases and J by 4 bases, leaving 11 bases between them. Looked up from germline, CDR1 is DFQATT and CDR2 is SNEGSKA (reference sequence). The DNA for the CDR3 is TGCAGTGCGGGGGGTAGCGCAGATACGCAGTATTTT. This gives the protein CSAGGSADTQYF.

The chain carries TRBV12-3 or TRBV12-4 and TRBJ1-5; D is unclear. This CDR3 is 15 amino acids long. The ends were cut back, 2 bases at V and 0 bases at J, with 8 bases in the middle. For the CDR3, the DNA is TGTGCCAGCAGTTTATTCCAGGATAGCAATCAGCCCCAGCATTTT. It encodes CASSLFQDSNQPQHF.

V and J are TRBV9 and TRBJ2-3; TRBD2 matches 8 bases. Per the germline V gene, CDR1 is SGDLS and CDR2 is YYNGEE. This CDR3 is built from 16 residues. V was clipped by 4 bases and J by 4 bases; unmatched bases: 11. The CDR3 bases are TGTGCCAGCAGCCTTACGGGGGGGCGTTTACCAGATACGCAGTATTTT. Amino acid sequence: CASSLTGGRLPDTQYF.

This clonotype has just a few counts. V is TRBV7-6 and J is TRBJ2-3, with TRBD1 matching 7 bases. The CDR3 is made up of 14 amino acids. V lost 5 bases and J lost 4; bases outside the gene matches: 6. Germline assignment: CDR1 SGHVS and CDR2 FNYEAQ. The CDR3 bases are TGTGCCAGCAGCCGGCAGGGACAGTCAGATACGCAGTATTTT. Protein sequence: CASSRQGQSDTQYF.

The rearrangement uses TRBV6-1 and TRBJ1-2; no clear D. The CDR3 is 13 residues long. Trimming pared 7 bases from V and 2 bases from J, leaving 11 bases between. Germline values: CDR1 MNHNS, CDR2 SASEGT. The CDR3 region has the DNA TGTGCCAGCACGAACCGGCCCAACTATGGCTACACCTTC. Amino acid sequence: CASTNRPNYGYTF.

The chain recombines TRBV5-1 with TRBJ1-1, with unresolved D. The length of the CDR3 is 13 residues. Germline V CDR1 and CDR2: SGHRS, YFSETQ. Trimming cost V 6 bases and J 2 bases, with 11 bases left between them. This chain's CDR3 is CASTGRPNTEAFF. DNA for the CDR3: TGCGCCAGCACGGGCCGGCCCAACACTGAAGCTTTCTTT.

The chain carries TRBV4-1 and TRBJ1-5; TRBD1 matches 8 bases. Trimming took 6 bases from V and 0 from J; bases not matched to a gene: 4. This CDR3 is built from 15 residues. The germline V gene encodes CDR1 MGHRA and CDR2 YSYEKL. The CDR3 region has the DNA TGCGCCAGCAGGGGACAGGCGTATAGCAATCAGCCCCAGCATTTT. This gives the protein CASRGQAYSNQPQHF.

A few counts support this clonotype. This chain connects TRBV12-3 or TRBV12-4 to TRBJ2-1; 7 nucleotides match TRBD1. The ends lost 5 bases at V and 0 bases at J; junction bases unmatched: 13. This CDR3 has 18 residues. CDR3 nucleotide sequence: TGTGCCAGCAGTCCTAGGGGGCTCAGCGGCCTCTCCTACAATGAGCAGTTCTTC. It is translated as CASSPRGLSGLSYNEQFF.

The V gene is TRBV12-3 or TRBV12-4, the J gene TRBJ2-1; TRBD2 matches at 14 bases. The J segment lost 4 bases and the V segment lost 5 bases, leaving 16 bases of the junction unmatched. This CDR3 spans 20 amino acids. CDR3 in DNA: TGTGCCAGCAGTGCACGACTAGCGGGAGGGCGCGCGGCAGGGTACAATGAGCAGTTCTTC. Amino acid sequence: CASSARLAGGRAAGYNEQFF.

This clonotype was picked up many times. V gene TRBV4-2 combines with J gene TRBJ2-3; tentative D call: TRBD2 (5 bases). This CDR3 has 17 residues. The germline V gene encodes CDR1 LGHNA and CDR2 YNFKEQ. V lost 0 bases and J 3 bases, leaving 16 bases between the germline ends. The CDR3, as DNA: TGTGCCAGCAGCCAAGAAGTCCTAGCTTGGTCGACAGATACGCAGTATTTT. This codes for CASSQEVLAWSTDTQYF.

There are many counts of this clonotype. The chain links TRBV14 to TRBJ2-3; tentatively, D is TRBD1 (5 bases). This CDR3 is built from 15 residues. V was clipped by 4 bases and J by 1 base, with 12 bases between them. The germline V gene has CDR1 SGHDN and CDR2 FVKESK. The CDR3 is CASSPTGRGTDTQYF. CDR3 nucleotides: TGTGCCAGCAGCCCAACAGGCCGGGGCACAGATACGCAGTATTTT.